The 25 T cell receptor beta chains presented below share a single source sample, sequenced in a study of graft-versus-host responses after intestinal transplantation. This table comes from immunoSEQ multiplex PCR, and its TCRdb copy is limited to in-frame clones, with some not included. The sample contains under 90,000 clones, less than 95% of which appear only once. Antigen specificity for these receptors is unknown. Sample: unstimulated CD4+ T cells sorted from spleen or lymph node cells, taken before transplant. These receptors all stem from a human donor who was the organ donor for an intestinal transplant.

CDR3 bases: TGTGCCAGCAGTCCGAACAGGCCTCCCTACGAGCAGTACTTC. This encodes CASSPNRPPYEQYF. This chain uses TRBV6-5 with TRBJ2-7, with D perhaps matching TRBD1 (5 bases). Germline V lookup: CDR1 MNHEY, CDR2 SVGAGI. CDR3 length: 14 amino acids. V shed 5 bases and J shed 2 bases, with 13 bases lying between them.

The chain joins TRBV5-1 to TRBJ1-4, with 9 bases fitting TRBD1. The CDR3 length is 16 residues. V lost 0 bases, J lost 8 bases, and 8 bases stayed unmatched. Germline V gene lookup returns CDR1 SGHRS and CDR2 YFSETQ. The DNA for the CDR3 is TGCGCCAGCAGCTTGGGGGGACAGGGCTCGGGGGAAAAACTGTTTTTT. Its translation: CASSLGGQGSGEKLFF.

This sequence joins TRBV27 and TRBJ2-3; 8 bases map to TRBD2. The CDR3 is 15 amino acids. Germline CDR1 reads MNHEY; CDR2 reads SMNVEV (reference sequence). V lost 3 bases and J lost 1; bases outside the gene matches: 3. The CDR3 region is CASSFLAGGTDTQYF. CDR3 in DNA: TGTGCCAGCAGTTTCCTAGCGGGCGGCACAGATACGCAGTATTTT.

The genes are TRBV6-1 and TRBJ1-1; D is undetermined. Germline V gene sequence: CDR1 MNHNS, CDR2 SASEGT. The V gene lost 7 bases and the J gene lost 1 base, with 10 bases spanning the gap. The CDR3 is made up of 13 amino acids. The CDR3 sequence is CASKLKRNTEAFF. The CDR3 coding sequence is TGTGCCAGCAAATTGAAGAGGAACACTGAAGCTTTCTTT.

The chain couples TRBV7-2 to TRBJ2-7; possible D gene TRBD2, 7 bases. Germline lookup yields CDR1 SGHTA and CDR2 FQGNSA. The CDR3 length is 16 residues. V was clipped by 0 bases and J by 3 bases, with 15 bases between them. Here the CDR3 reads CASSLAGGGQYYEQYF. DNA for the CDR3: TGTGCCAGCAGCTTAGCGGGCGGGGGACAATACTACGAGCAGTACTTC.

The chain recombines TRBV2 with TRBJ1-1; D possibly corresponds to TRBD1 (5 bases). V was clipped by 8 bases and J by 11 bases, with 15 bases between them. The germline V gene encodes CDR1 SNHLY and CDR2 FYNNEI. The CDR3 consists of 11 residues. CDR3 sequence reads: CASRRETAAFF. The CDR3 coding sequence is TGTGCCAGCCGCAGGGAAACGGCGGCTTTCTTT.

This chain uses TRBV27 with TRBJ2-2, with D maybe TRBD2 (6 bases). There are 15 residues in the CDR3. The germline gives CDR1 MNHEY, CDR2 SMNVEV (reference sequence). V was clipped by 5 bases and J by 8 bases, with 18 bases between them. Here the CDR3 DNA reads TGTGCCAGCAGTAAGGATTGGGGAGGATGGGGGGAGCTGTTTTTT. Amino acid sequence: CASSKDWGGWGELFF.

The rearrangement uses TRBV18 and TRBJ2-7, with D possibly being TRBD1 (5 bases). Germline CDR1 is KGHSH and CDR2 is LQKENI. CDR3 length equals 13 residues. V dropped 6 bases and J dropped 7 bases, with 16 bases sitting between them. The chain's CDR3 is CASSLSGSWEQYF. In DNA, the CDR3 is TGTGCCAGCTCCCTATCAGGGTCCTGGGAGCAGTACTTC.

The chain uses TRBV9 and TRBJ2-1; 12 bases are a match to TRBD2. Trimming at V came to 3 bases and at J to 2 bases, leaving 18 bases not matched to a gene. From germline, CDR1 is SGDLS and CDR2 YYNGEE. This CDR3 has 21 residues. The CDR3 sequence: CASSAPPRLAGEGWTYNEQFF. The CDR3 coding sequence is TGTGCCAGCAGCGCCCCCCCGAGACTAGCGGGAGAGGGGTGGACCTACAATGAGCAGTTCTTC.

This chain joins TRBV2 and TRBJ2-7; 10 nucleotides match TRBD1. Per germline, CDR1 SNHLY and CDR2 FYNNEI. V lost 7 bases and J lost 4; bases outside the gene matches: 7. The CDR3 is 14 amino acids. The CDR3 DNA sequence: TGTGCCAGCACCCCGGACAGGGGGAGATACGAGCAGTACTTC. Translated: CASTPDRGRYEQYF. Full variable domain (remainder filled in from reference TRBV2 and TRBJ2-7): EPEVTQTPSHQVTQMGQEVILRCVPISNHLYFYWYRQILGQKVEFLVSFYNNEISEKSEIFDDQFSVERPDGSNFTLKIRSTKLEDSAMYFCASTPDRGRYEQYFGPGTRLTVT.

This sequence joins TRBV15 and TRBJ2-7, with TRBD1 as a possible D gene (5 bases). The CDR3 length is 13 residues. V lost 0 bases, J lost 6 bases, and 9 bases lay in between. CDR1 and CDR2 from the germline V gene are LNHNV and YYDKDF (reference sequence). CDR3 DNA sequence: TGTGCCACCAGCAGAGATGACAGATCCGAGCAGTACTTC. Residues: CATSRDDRSEQYF.

The chain uses TRBV7-8 and TRBJ2-5; 9 positions match TRBD2. In germline, CDR1 is SGHVS, CDR2 FQNEAQ. The CDR3 length is 15 residues. V shed 4 bases and J 0 bases; nucleotides not matched to a gene: 3. CDR3 nucleotides: TGTGCCAGCAGCTATGGACTAGCGAACCAAGAGACCCAGTACTTC. Translation: CASSYGLANQETQYF.

The J gene is TRBJ1-1, the V gene TRBV5-4; D unresolved. The CDR3 is made up of 11 amino acids. Germline V lookup: CDR1 SGHNT, CDR2 YYREEE (reference sequence). V lost 4 bases and J 1 base, leaving 2 bases between the germline ends. CDR3 nucleotides: TGTGCCAGCAGCCAGAACACTGAAGCTTTCTTT. Translation: CASSQNTEAFF.

The chain carries TRBV5-1 and TRBJ2-1, with 9 bases that match TRBD2. The V gene's germline CDR1 is SGHRS and CDR2 YFSETQ. V shed 3 bases and J 2 bases; nucleotides not matched to a gene: 3. This CDR3 is built from 15 residues. The CDR3 DNA reads TGCGCCAGCAGCTATCTAGCGGGAACCTACAATGAGCAGTTCTTC. Residues: CASSYLAGTYNEQFF. Looking up the rest from reference TRBV5-1 and TRBJ2-1 gives the full variable domain: KAGVTQTPRYLIKTRGQQVTLSCSPISGHRSVSWYQQTPGQGLQFLFEYFSETQRNKGNFPGRFSGRQFSNSRSEMNVSTLELGDSALYLCASSYLAGTYNEQFFGPGTRLTVL.

The chain joins TRBV30 to TRBJ2-7, with 8 bases that match TRBD2. Germline trimming cut 2 bases from V and 6 bases from J; bases unmatched to any gene: 6. From germline, CDR1 is GTSNPN and CDR2 SVGIG (reference sequence). CDR3 size: 13 residues. The CDR3 sequence: CAWSLSGDREQYF. The CDR3 DNA is TGTGCCTGGAGTCTTAGCGGGGACCGCGAGCAGTACTTC. Together with reference TRBV30 and TRBJ2-7, the CDR3 gives the full variable domain: SQTIHQWPATLVQPVGSPLSLECTVEGTSNPNLYWYRQAAGRGLQLLFYSVGIGQISSEVPQNLSASRPQDRQFILSSKKLLLSDSGFYLCAWSLSGDREQYFGPGTRLTVT.

CDR3 coding DNA: TGTGCCAGCAGCCCTCCGGCGGGCTCCTACGAGCAGTACTTC. It translates to CASSPPAGSYEQYF. This rearrangement joins TRBV11-2 to TRBJ2-7; D may be TRBD2 (5 bases). CDR1 is SGHAT, CDR2 FQNNGV, per germline. The CDR3 totals 14 residues. V lost 5 bases and J 0 bases, leaving 11 bases between the germline ends.

V is TRBV15 and J is TRBJ1-4, with D perhaps TRBD1 (5 bases). Germline V gene data show CDR1 as LNHNV and CDR2 as YYDKDF (reference sequence). Trimming cost V 0 bases and J 4 bases, with 12 bases left between them. CDR3 size: 16 residues. CDR3 sequence (DNA): TGTGCCACCAGCAGAGAAACAGGATCCTTTAATGAAAAACTGTTTTTT. This translates into CATSRETGSFNEKLFF.

V and J are TRBV10-3 and TRBJ2-7; 10 positions agree with TRBD2. CDR3 length equals 12 residues. Trimming removed 10 bases from V and 6 bases from J; junction bases left unmatched: 6. Germline lookup yields CDR1 ENHRY and CDR2 SYGVKD. The DNA of the CDR3 is TGTGCCACCGGGACTAGCGCCCTCGAGCAGTACTTC. Encoded protein: CATGTSALEQYF.

The chain is built from TRBV6-1 and TRBJ2-1; a possible D gene is TRBD2 (7 bases). CDR1 is MNHNS, CDR2 SASEGT, per germline. There are 14 residues in the CDR3. The ends were cut back, 7 bases at V and 8 bases at J, with 18 bases in the middle. CDR3 loop: CASILGGARDEQFF. In DNA, the CDR3 is TGTGCCAGCATCTTAGGGGGGGCGCGGGATGAGCAGTTCTTC.

This clone occurred once. This chain joins TRBV11-3 and TRBJ2-5, with 9 bases lining up with TRBD1. The V gene end was trimmed by 1 base and the J gene end by 3 bases; junction bases not matched to a gene: 3. Germline V gives CDR1 SGHNT, CDR2 YENEEA. The CDR3 contains 15 residues. The CDR3 loop reads CASSLGTGVKETQYF. The DNA for the CDR3 is TGTGCCAGCAGCTTAGGGACAGGGGTTAAAGAGACCCAGTACTTC.

The J gene is TRBJ1-2, the V gene TRBV6-5; 8 nucleotides match TRBD1. V shed 5 bases, J shed 2 bases, and the junction held 4 bases outside the gene matches. This CDR3 has 14 residues. Germline lookup yields CDR1 MNHEY and CDR2 SVGAGI. The CDR3 region is CASSQTGENYGYTF. The CDR3 bases are TGTGCCAGCAGTCAGACAGGGGAAAACTATGGCTACACCTTC.

The rearrangement joins TRBV29-1 to TRBJ2-5; tentative D call: TRBD2 (6 bases). The CDR3 spans 14 residues. The V end lost 2 bases, the J end lost 5 bases, and 15 bases lay between the germline ends. The germline CDR1 and CDR2 sequences are SQVTM and ANQGSEA. CDR3 in amino acids: CSVERKLARETQYF. The CDR3 nucleotides read TGCAGCGTTGAACGGAAACTAGCCAGGGAGACCCAGTACTTC.

CDR3 sequence: CASSVFMTGHGYTF. DNA of the CDR3: TGTGCCAGCAGTGTGTTTATGACAGGCCATGGCTACACCTTC. The chain is built from TRBV6-1 and TRBJ1-2, with a possible D match to TRBD1 (6 bases). The CDR3 spans 14 residues. CDR1 and CDR2 (germline): MNHNS, SASEGT. Between the trimmed V and J ends, which lost 4 bases and 6 bases, there was a span of 15 bases.

The rearrangement uses TRBV5-1 and TRBJ1-4; D possibly corresponds to TRBD1 (5 bases). Germline lookup yields CDR1 SGHRS and CDR2 YFSETQ. This CDR3 is built from 16 residues. Deletions cut 1 base from V and 5 bases from J, with 15 bases between. CDR3 DNA sequence: TGCGCCAGCAGCTTGCAAACAGGCATCGGGAATGAAAAACTGTTTTTT. It codes for CASSLQTGIGNEKLFF. Based on the CDR3 plus reference TRBV5-1 and TRBJ1-4, the full variable domain is KAGVTQTPRYLIKTRGQQVTLSCSPISGHRSVSWYQQTPGQGLQFLFEYFSETQRNKGNFPGRFSGRQFSNSRSEMNVSTLELGDSALYLCASSLQTGIGNEKLFFGSGTQLSVL.

The V gene is TRBV25-1, the J gene TRBJ1-4; D is uncertain. Germline V gives CDR1 MGHDK, CDR2 SYGVNS. The length of the CDR3 is 16 residues. V lost 3 bases and J lost 0, with 11 bases in between. The CDR3 here is CASSDLQFTTNEKLFF. The CDR3 coding sequence is TGTGCCAGCAGTGACTTACAGTTTACAACTAATGAAAAACTGTTTTTT. The entire variable domain, with the rest obtained from reference TRBV25-1 and TRBJ1-4, is as follows: EADIYQTPRYLVIGTGKKITLECSQTMGHDKMYWYQQDPGMELHLIHYSYGVNSTEKGDLSSESTVSRIRTEHFPLTLESARPSHTSQYLCASSDLQFTTNEKLFFGSGTQLSVL.